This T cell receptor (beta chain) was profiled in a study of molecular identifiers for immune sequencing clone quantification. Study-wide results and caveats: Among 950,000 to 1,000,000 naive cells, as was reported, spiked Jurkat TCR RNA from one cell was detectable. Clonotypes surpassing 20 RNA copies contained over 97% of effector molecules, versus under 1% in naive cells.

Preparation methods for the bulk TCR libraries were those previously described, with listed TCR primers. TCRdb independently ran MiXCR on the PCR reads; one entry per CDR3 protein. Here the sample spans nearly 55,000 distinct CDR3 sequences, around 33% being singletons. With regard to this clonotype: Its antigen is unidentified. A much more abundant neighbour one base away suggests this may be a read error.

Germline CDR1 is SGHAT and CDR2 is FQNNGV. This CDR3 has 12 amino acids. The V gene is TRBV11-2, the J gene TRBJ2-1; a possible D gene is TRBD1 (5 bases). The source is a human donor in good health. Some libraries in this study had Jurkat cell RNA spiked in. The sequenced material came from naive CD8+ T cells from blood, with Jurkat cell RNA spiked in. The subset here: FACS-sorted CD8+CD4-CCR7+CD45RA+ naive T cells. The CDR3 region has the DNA TGTGCCAGCGGCTTGTGGGGCGATGAGCAGTTCTTC. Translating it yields CASGLWGDEQFF.